These 29 T cell receptor beta chains share one sample of origin, sequenced in a study of early stage breast cancer tumors. This table comes from immunoSEQ multiplex PCR, and its TCRdb copy is limited to in-frame clones, with some not included. The sample holds about 28,000 clones, roughly four fifths seen once. Source material: blood. These receptor sequences come from a person aged 40-50 years with breast cancer.

The chain employs TRBV6-1 and TRBJ2-5, with unresolved D. CDR3 length equals 13 residues. Between the trimmed V and J ends, which lost 7 bases and 2 bases, there was a span of 11 bases. The V gene's germline CDR1 is MNHNS and CDR2 SASEGT. The CDR3 is CASTRRVQETQYF. The DNA of the CDR3 is TGTGCCAGCACCCGGCGAGTACAAGAGACCCAGTACTTC.

V usage is TRBV9 and J usage is TRBJ2-2; D remains ambiguous. Per the germline V gene, CDR1 is SGDLS and CDR2 is YYNGEE. With 0 bases removed from V and 1 base from J, the gap between germline ends came to 10 bases. This CDR3 region has 16 residues. CDR3 region: CASSVGPNQNTGELFF. The DNA of the CDR3 is TGTGCCAGCAGCGTAGGCCCCAATCAGAACACCGGGGAGCTGTTTTTT.

The chain employs TRBV6-5 and TRBJ2-1, with 8 bases matching TRBD1. CDR1 MNHEY and CDR2 SVGAGI come from the germline V gene. The CDR3 is 15 residues long. J was trimmed by 4 bases and V by 5 bases; bases with no gene match: 7. The CDR3 reads CASSTRDRQYNEQFF. In DNA, the CDR3 is TGTGCCAGCAGTACCCGGGACAGGCAGTACAATGAGCAGTTCTTC.

As DNA, the CDR3 is TGTGCCAGCAGTCCCGGGACGGTCTCCTACGAGCAGTACTTC. It specifies CASSPGTVSYEQYF. V is TRBV6-5 and J is TRBJ2-7; D may match TRBD1 or TRBD2 (5 bases each). The V end was cut by 5 bases, the J end by 0 bases, with 11 bases between. CDR1 is MNHEY, CDR2 SVGAGI, per germline. The CDR3 runs 14 residues.

This CDR3 is CASILNPINGYTF. The CDR3, as DNA: TGTGCCAGCATCCTTAACCCCATTAATGGCTACACCTTC. This rearrangement joins TRBV6-4 to TRBJ1-2; D call uncertain. Germline lookup yields CDR1 MRHNA and CDR2 SNTAGT. CDR3 length: 13 amino acids. The V gene lost 7 bases and the J gene lost 6 bases, with 15 bases spanning the gap.

This clone was recorded once. V and J are TRBV5-1 and TRBJ2-3; D possibly corresponds to TRBD2 (6 bases). Germline V gene data show CDR1 as SGHRS and CDR2 as YFSETQ. Between the trimmed V and J ends, which lost 4 bases and 1 base, there was a span of 13 bases. The CDR3 contains 15 residues. The CDR3 reads CASSPRGSGTDTQYF. CDR3 sequence (DNA): TGCGCCAGCAGCCCCCGGGGGAGCGGCACAGATACGCAGTATTTT.

This clone showed up just once. The rearrangement links TRBV30 to TRBJ1-4; D perhaps matches TRBD1 (5 bases). Germline V gene lookup returns CDR1 GTSNPN and CDR2 SVGIG (reference sequence). Trimming cost V 6 bases and J 4 bases, with 15 bases left between them. This CDR3 has 14 amino acids. CDR3 sequence: CACPRGDLNEKLFF. DNA for the CDR3: TGTGCCTGTCCAAGAGGGGATCTTAATGAAAAACTGTTTTTT.

The J gene is TRBJ1-4, the V gene TRBV29-1; D is undetermined. Trimming left V 1 base short and J 10 bases short, with 16 bases between. There are 14 residues in the CDR3. The germline V gene encodes CDR1 SQVTM and CDR2 ANQGSEA. The CDR3, as DNA: TGCAGCGTTGAAGTCCGGGAGAAGGTCGGAAAACTGTTTTTT. This translates into CSVEVREKVGKLFF.

This chain joins TRBV6-1 and TRBJ2-1; TRBD1 aligns across 11 bases. Germline CDR1 and CDR2: MNHNS and SASEGT. The CDR3 contains 15 residues. V shed 9 bases, J shed 10 bases, and the junction held 14 bases outside the gene matches. The CDR3 loop reads CASPPPGQGVEEQFF. Here the CDR3 DNA reads TGTGCCAGTCCACCTCCGGGACAGGGGGTTGAAGAGCAGTTCTTC.

The chain is built from TRBV29-1 and TRBJ2-1; D gene uncertain. Trimming pared 4 bases from V and 0 bases from J, leaving 10 bases between. The CDR3 is 14 amino acids. Germline CDR1 SQVTM, CDR2 ANQGSEA. CDR3 sequence reads: CSVAALSSYNEQFF. The DNA of the CDR3 is TGCAGCGTTGCAGCTCTTAGCTCCTACAATGAGCAGTTCTTC.

This clone occurred a few times. The chain joins TRBV7-8 to TRBJ2-7; possible D gene TRBD2, 5 bases. The V gene's germline CDR1 is SGHVS and CDR2 FQNEAQ. Between the trimmed V and J ends, which lost 5 bases and 2 bases, there was a span of 19 bases. The CDR3 is 16 residues long. The CDR3 DNA reads as TGTGCCAGCAGCCCGAGGTTTATCGGGGTAACCTACGAGCAGTACTTC. It specifies CASSPRFIGVTYEQYF.

J is TRBJ1-1 and V is TRBV11-3; perhaps TRBD1 as D (6 bases). Trimming stripped 2 bases from V and 5 bases from J, with 30 bases between. Germline CDR1 and CDR2: SGHNT and YENEEA. The CDR3 has 20 amino acids. The CDR3 nucleotides are TGTGCCAGCAGCTTAAAAGTGGACAGAAACCCCATCCGGCCGAATACTGAAGCTTTCTTT. Translated, it gives CASSLKVDRNPIRPNTEAFF. Using reference TRBV11-3 and TRBJ1-1 for the parts outside the CDR3, the full variable domain is EAGVVQSPRYKIIEKKQPVAFWCNPISGHNTLYWYLQNLGQGPELLIRYENEEAVDDSQLPKDRFSAERLKGVDSTLKIQPAELGDSAVYLCASSLKVDRNPIRPNTEAFFGQGTRLTVV.

The gene calls are TRBV7-8 and TRBJ2-3, with a tentative D call TRBD2 (6 bases). Germline loops: CDR1 SGHVS, CDR2 FQNEAQ. V was clipped by 6 bases and J by 4 bases, with 23 bases between them. This CDR3 has 17 residues. CDR3 loop: CASRPHPRTIRPDTQYF. DNA of the CDR3: TGTGCCAGCAGACCGCACCCGAGGACTATAAGGCCAGATACGCAGTATTTT.

The chain joins TRBV5-1 to TRBJ2-3, with D possibly TRBD2 on 5 matching bases. Germline V gene data show CDR1 as SGHRS and CDR2 as YFSETQ. The CDR3 sequence is 16 residues long. Trimming pared 0 bases from V and 4 bases from J, leaving 15 bases between. DNA for the CDR3: TGCGCCAGCAGCTTGGTTTCCGGGGAGCTAGCAGATACGCAGTATTTT. This sequence encodes CASSLVSGELADTQYF.

This clone was picked up a small number of times. V gene TRBV7-3 combines with J gene TRBJ2-3; 8 bases are shared with TRBD2. Germline loops: CDR1 SGHTA, CDR2 FQGTGA. This CDR3 has 16 residues. Trimming removed 1 base from V and 6 bases from J; junction bases left unmatched: 9. The CDR3: CASSLMASGLSDTQYF. CDR3 bases: TGTGCCAGCAGCTTAATGGCTAGCGGGCTGAGCGATACGCAGTATTTT.

This chain uses TRBV5-1 with TRBJ2-7; 8 nucleotides match TRBD2. The CDR3 is 14 amino acids. V was pared by 3 bases and J by 2 bases, with 4 bases of the junction left unmatched. Germline V gene lookup returns CDR1 SGHRS and CDR2 YFSETQ. The CDR3 sequence is CASSSVAGPYEQYF. CDR3 nucleotide sequence: TGCGCCAGCAGCTCTGTAGCGGGACCCTACGAGCAGTACTTC. Supplemented by reference TRBV5-1 and TRBJ2-7, the full variable domain reads KAGVTQTPRYLIKTRGQQVTLSCSPISGHRSVSWYQQTPGQGLQFLFEYFSETQRNKGNFPGRFSGRQFSNSRSEMNVSTLELGDSALYLCASSSVAGPYEQYFGPGTRLTVT.

The chain uses TRBV5-4 and TRBJ2-7; 9 positions agree with TRBD1. The CDR3 runs to 14 residues. V was pared by 4 bases and J by 1 base, with 3 bases of the junction left unmatched. Germline V gene lookup returns CDR1 SGHNT and CDR2 YYREEE (reference sequence). CDR3 sequence reads: CASSPGQGSYEQYF. DNA for the CDR3: TGTGCCAGCAGCCCCGGACAGGGGTCCTACGAGCAGTACTTC.

The chain has TRBV18 and TRBJ2-5; the D is unclear. V was pared by 1 base and J by 4 bases, with 13 bases between. Germline CDR1 KGHSH, CDR2 LQKENI. The CDR3 has 15 residues. The CDR3 loop is CASSPRTTSTETQYF. The CDR3 DNA reads as TGTGCCAGCTCACCACGGACGACCTCGACAGAGACCCAGTACTTC.

This clone occurred once. The chain employs TRBV6-6 and TRBJ1-4, with D hard to call. The CDR3 extends over 13 amino acids. Germline V gene lookup returns CDR1 MNHNY and CDR2 SVGAGI (reference sequence). The germline V and J ends were trimmed by 8 bases and 5 bases, with 12 bases remaining between them. The CDR3 protein is CASSLSGNEKLFF. The CDR3 nucleotides read TGTGCCAGCTCGTTGAGTGGGAATGAAAAACTGTTTTTT.

CDR3 DNA: TGTGCCAGTGCCGGGACAGCGGGGCAGCCCCAGCATTTT. It yields the protein CASAGTAGQPQHF. This chain links TRBV19 with TRBJ1-5; 7 bases agree with TRBD1. Germline V gives CDR1 LNHDA, CDR2 SQIVND (reference sequence). Unmatched junction bases numbered 8, after V lost 8 bases and J lost 7 bases. The CDR3 loop spans 13 amino acids.

The J gene is TRBJ1-2, the V gene TRBV9; tentatively, D is TRBD1 (5 bases). Germline CDR1 and CDR2: SGDLS and YYNGEE. The CDR3 covers 13 residues. V lost 3 bases to trimming and J lost 8 bases, with 14 bases between them. The CDR3 loop is CASSGRSWGGYTF. Written as DNA, the CDR3 is TGTGCCAGCAGCGGCCGGTCCTGGGGGGGCTACACCTTC.

The chain joins TRBV6-8 to TRBJ2-5; 7 bases fit TRBD2. The germline V gene encodes CDR1 MNHGY and CDR2 SAAAGT. This CDR3 spans 17 amino acids. J lost 1 base, V lost 5 bases, and 13 bases had no gene match. The CDR3 spells CASSPSGDDDTQETQYF. The CDR3 bases are TGTGCCAGCAGTCCGAGCGGGGATGACGATACCCAAGAGACCCAGTACTTC.

The chain couples TRBV28 to TRBJ2-1, with 8 bases lining up with TRBD2. The CDR3 spans 17 residues. CDR1 is MDHEN and CDR2 is SYDVKM in the germline V gene. Germline trimming cut 7 bases from V and 2 bases from J; bases unmatched to any gene: 13. In nucleotides, the CDR3 is TGTGCCAGCATTGCGAAGCTCGGGCGGGAGGCCTACAATGAGCAGTTCTTC. Amino acids: CASIAKLGREAYNEQFF.

This clone was found once. The rearrangement joins TRBV10-3 to TRBJ2-1; possible D gene TRBD2, 6 bases. CDR3 length: 12 amino acids. In germline, CDR1 is ENHRY, CDR2 SYGVKD. Trimming stripped 6 bases from V and 8 bases from J, with 11 bases between. The CDR3 DNA reads as TGTGCCATCAGGGGACTTTCGGATGAGCAGTTCTTC. Amino acid sequence: CAIRGLSDEQFF.

As DNA, the CDR3 is TGTGCCAGCAGTCCCAAGCTCCCCGGGCGGGATGGGTCCGGGGAGCTGTTTTTT. This gives the protein CASSPKLPGRDGSGELFF. The chain couples TRBV27 to TRBJ2-2; tentatively, D is TRBD2 (6 bases). Trimming removed 5 bases at V and 6 bases at J, with 25 bases between. This CDR3 contains 18 residues. CDR1 and CDR2 from the germline V gene are MNHEY and SMNVEV (reference sequence).

The V gene is TRBV27, the J gene TRBJ1-4, with D perhaps TRBD1 (6 bases). The germline gives CDR1 MNHEY, CDR2 SMNVEV (reference sequence). V lost 6 bases, J lost 8 bases, and 16 bases lay in between. The CDR3 is made up of 14 amino acids. CDR3 DNA: TGTGCCAGCAGCTCGAGAGTTACAGGGGAAAAACTGTTTTTT. Translation: CASSSRVTGEKLFF.

The V call is TRBV4-3, the J call TRBJ1-1; D is undetermined. CDR3 length: 14 residues. Trimming shortened V by 0 bases and J by 5 bases, and 10 bases separated the two germline ends. Germline V CDR1 and CDR2: LGHNA, YSLEER. CDR3 loop: CASSQERTGTEAFF. CDR3 nucleotides: TGCGCCAGCAGCCAAGAGAGGACGGGAACTGAAGCTTTCTTT.

The chain joins TRBV7-6 to TRBJ2-2; no reliable D call. The CDR3 runs to 14 residues. V lost 2 bases and J lost 1, with 5 bases in between. Per germline, CDR1 SGHVS and CDR2 FNYEAQ. In nucleotides, the CDR3 is TGTGCCAGCAGCTTAAGACAGAACACCGGGGAGCTGTTTTTT. Protein sequence: CASSLRQNTGELFF. The complete variable domain, with remaining parts taken from reference TRBV7-6 and TRBJ2-2, reads GAGVSQSPRYKVTKRGQDVALRCDPISGHVSLYWYRQALGQGPEFLTYFNYEAQQDKSGLPNDRFSAERPEGSISTLTIQRTEQRDSAMYRCASSLRQNTGELFFGEGSRLTVL.

The V and J genes are TRBV6-6 and TRBJ1-3; D is undetermined. The CDR3 is made up of 15 amino acids. Germline V gene sequence: CDR1 MNHNY, CDR2 SVGAGI (reference sequence). Trimming took off 0 bases at V and 4 bases at J, with 10 bases between the two ends. In nucleotides, the CDR3 is TGTGCCAGCAGTTACTCATCAGGTGCCGGAAACACCATATATTTT. This encodes CASSYSSGAGNTIYF.